The rows below give T cell receptor beta chains drawn from one sample of a study of cytomegalovirus exposure and HLA in healthy donors. Data came from immunoSEQ multiplex PCR; TCRdb stores just in-frame clones and leaves some out. The sample consists of approximately 170,000 clones, roughly 80% of them appearing once. The material sequenced was PBMCs. The receptors were sampled from a male donor in good health and CMV-seronegative. Both conserved end residues are part of each CDR3. The D gene is left open where the match is weak. Clone sizes are given selectively: once, few, many, or a class where the clone is expanded.

clone size	D gene	V gene	J gene	CDR3 DNA	CDR3 protein
many	TRBD2	TRBV7-9	TRBJ2-7	TGTGCCAGCAGCTGGGAGACTAGCGGCAGCGGGCAGTACTTC	CASSWETSGSGQYF
-	-	TRBV2	TRBJ2-1	TGTGCCAGCAGTGTTGCAGGGTGGAATGAGCAGTTCTTC	CASSVAGWNEQFF
-	-	TRBV6-1	TRBJ1-2	TGTGCCAGCAGTGAAAAGGCTAGGTATGGCTACACCTTC	CASSEKARYGYTF
once	TRBD1	TRBV5-1	TRBJ1-2	TGCGCCAGCAGCTTGGGGACAGGGGGCTGGGTCTATGGCTACACCTTC	CASSLGTGGWVYGYTF
-	TRBD2	TRBV10-3	TRBJ2-1	TGTGCCATCAGTGAGTCAGGACTAGCGGGGCCTGAGCAGTTCTTC	CAISESGLAGPEQFF
-	TRBD1	TRBV6-6	TRBJ2-7	TGTGCCAGCAGCCGGGACAGGGGCCCAAGCGAGCAGTACTTC	CASSRDRGPSEQYF
few	TRBD1	TRBV10-3	TRBJ1-2	TGTGCCATCAGAACCGGGACAGGCGCCTATGGCTACACCTTC	CAIRTGTGAYGYTF
-	-	TRBV6-6	TRBJ2-5	TGTGCCAGCAGTTACAAGACAGGAAGGGAGACCCAGTACTTC	CASSYKTGRETQYF
-	-	TRBV12-2	TRBJ1-1	TGTGCAAGTCGCTTAGTCGGACAGGCGGGGACTGAAGCTTTCTTT	CASRLVGQAGTEAFF
-	-	TRBV19	TRBJ2-7	TGTGCCAGTAGTATTGGAGCCTACGAGCAGTACTTC	CASSIGAYEQYF
-	TRBD1	TRBV5-1	TRBJ2-1	TGCGCCAGCAGCTTGGCTCGCAGGGGGTCCTACAATGAGCAGTTCTTC	CASSLARRGSYNEQFF
once	TRBD1	TRBV5-1	TRBJ1-1	TGCGCCAGCACCAAGACAGGGCAGCGGAACACTGAAGCTTTCTTT	CASTKTGQRNTEAFF
few	TRBD2	TRBV5-1	TRBJ2-1	TGCGCCAGCAGCCAAAACCCTGGGACTAGCGGATACAATGAGCAGTTCTTC	CASSQNPGTSGYNEQFF
-	-	TRBV7-9	TRBJ2-1	TGTGCCAGCAGCTTATACGGGAGCTCCTACAATGAGCAGTTCTTC	CASSLYGSSYNEQFF
-	TRBD2	TRBV28	TRBJ2-3	TGTGCCAGCAGTCCCACGGGAGGGAGCACAGATACGCAGTATTTT	CASSPTGGSTDTQYF
-	TRBD2	TRBV5-4	TRBJ2-7	TGTGCCAGCAGCTTGGGGACTAGCGGGAGGGCAATCCACGAGCAGTACTTC	CASSLGTSGRAIHEQYF
-	TRBD1	TRBV27	TRBJ2-7	TGTGCCAGCGCAACAGGGGGCGGGTACGAGCAGTACTTC	CASATGGGYEQYF
-	TRBD1	TRBV28	TRBJ2-7	TGTGCCAGCACCTCCTATGAGGGACAGGGGGTATCAGGGGAGCAGTACTTC	CASTSYEGQGVSGEQYF
-	-	TRBV29-1	TRBJ2-5	TGCAGCGTTGAAAGGACACCCTACCAAGAGACCCAGTACTTC	CSVERTPYQETQYF
-	-	TRBV7-9	TRBJ2-2	TGTGCCAGCAGCTTATCCCAGGCCAACACCGGGGAGCTGTTTTTT	CASSLSQANTGELFF